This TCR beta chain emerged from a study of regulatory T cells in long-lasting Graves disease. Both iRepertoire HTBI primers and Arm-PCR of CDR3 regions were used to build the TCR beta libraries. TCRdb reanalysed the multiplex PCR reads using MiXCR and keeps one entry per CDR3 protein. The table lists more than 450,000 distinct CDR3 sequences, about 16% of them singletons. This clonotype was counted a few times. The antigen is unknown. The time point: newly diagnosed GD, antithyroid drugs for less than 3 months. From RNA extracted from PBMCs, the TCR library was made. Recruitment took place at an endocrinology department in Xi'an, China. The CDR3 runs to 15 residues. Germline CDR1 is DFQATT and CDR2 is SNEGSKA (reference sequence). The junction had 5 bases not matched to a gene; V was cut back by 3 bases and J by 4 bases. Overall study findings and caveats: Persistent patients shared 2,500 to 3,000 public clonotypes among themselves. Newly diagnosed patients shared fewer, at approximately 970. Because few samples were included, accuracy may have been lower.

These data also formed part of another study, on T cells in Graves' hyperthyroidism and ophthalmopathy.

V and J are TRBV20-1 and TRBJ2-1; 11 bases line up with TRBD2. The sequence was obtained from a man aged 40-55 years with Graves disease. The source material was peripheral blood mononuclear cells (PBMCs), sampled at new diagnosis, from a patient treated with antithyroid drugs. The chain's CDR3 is CSASPASGRYNEQFF. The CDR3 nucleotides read TGCAGTGCTAGTCCAGCTAGCGGGAGGTACAATGAGCAGTTCTTC.